Shown below are 32 T cell receptor beta chains from a single sample sequenced in a study of blood T cells in healthy people across ages. For the second PCR, which ran for about 7 to 11 cycles, a sample-barcoded 5' primer and a J-beta primer mix were used. TCRdb reprocessed the 5' RACE reads with MiXCR, giving one entry per CDR3 protein. This table has some 1,000,000 distinct CDR3 sequences, about 25% appearing once. These sequences were also reported in another study, on T cells of mothers and their children.

Source material: blood. The receptors here all came from a girl aged 2-10 years in good health.

There are a few counts of this clonotype. The chain has TRBV5-4 and TRBJ2-1; D possibly corresponds to TRBD2 (5 bases). V gave up 0 bases and J gave up 6 bases, with 10 bases separating them. The CDR3 has 14 amino acids. Germline assignment: CDR1 SGHNT and CDR2 YYREEE (reference sequence). The CDR3 spells CASSLGYGSNEQFF. Written as DNA, the CDR3 is TGTGCCAGCAGCTTGGGTTATGGGAGCAATGAGCAGTTCTTC.

In its sample, this clonotype was seen a few times. The gene calls are TRBV9 and TRBJ2-6; tentative D call: TRBD1 (6 bases). With 2 bases removed from V and 0 bases from J, the gap between germline ends came to 9 bases. The germline CDR1 and CDR2 sequences are SGDLS and YYNGEE. The CDR3 is 16 amino acids. The CDR3 is CASSVGHSSGANVLTF. The CDR3 nucleotides read TGTGCCAGCAGCGTGGGACACAGCTCTGGGGCCAACGTCCTGACTTTC.

V and J are TRBV7-2 and TRBJ2-3, with TRBD2 matching 8 bases. The CDR3 sequence is 15 residues long. Looked up from germline, CDR1 is SGHTA and CDR2 is FQGNSA. V shed 5 bases, J shed 3 bases, and the junction held 7 bases outside the gene matches. The CDR3 DNA is TGTGCCAGCAGCCTGCCGACTAGCGCAACAGATACGCAGTATTTT. This gives the protein CASSLPTSATDTQYF.

A few counts support this clonotype. This rearrangement joins TRBV6-6 to TRBJ1-2, with D tentatively TRBD1 (6 bases). The CDR3 extends over 13 amino acids. V dropped 0 bases and J dropped 11 bases, with 13 bases sitting between them. Germline assignment: CDR1 MNHNY and CDR2 SVGAGI (reference sequence). The CDR3 reads CASSYSDKGGYTF. The CDR3 DNA is TGTGCCAGCAGTTACTCGGATAAGGGGGGATACACCTTC.

This clonotype has a handful of counts. The chain combines TRBV4-3 with TRBJ2-7; 7 nucleotides align to TRBD2. Germline lookup yields CDR1 LGHNA and CDR2 YSLEER. This CDR3 contains 14 residues. The trim removed 0 bases at V and 3 bases at J, leaving 2 bases unmatched. CDR3 coding DNA: TGCGCCAGCAGCCAAGATTGGGAGGGCTACGAGCAGTACTTC. Translating it yields CASSQDWEGYEQYF.

The chain employs TRBV12-3 or TRBV12-4 and TRBJ2-5; maybe TRBD1 (5 bases). V dropped 6 bases and J dropped 2 bases, with 13 bases sitting between them. The CDR3 sequence is 14 residues long. The CDR3 region is CASSPRGPQETQYF. The CDR3 DNA reads TGTGCCAGCAGCCCAAGGGGTCCGCAAGAGACCCAGTACTTC.

The chain uses TRBV29-1 and TRBJ2-2, with D possibly matching TRBD1 (6 bases). This CDR3 is 12 amino acids long. CDR1 is SQVTM, CDR2 ANQGSEA, per germline. V gave up 7 bases and J gave up 7 bases, with 13 bases separating them. CDR3 loop: CSADGGHGELFF. CDR3 in DNA: TGCAGCGCCGATGGGGGCCACGGGGAGCTGTTTTTT.

The rearrangement joins TRBV5-6 to TRBJ2-7; no clear D. CDR3 length: 13 amino acids. V lost 2 bases and J lost 3, with 9 bases in between. Germline V gives CDR1 SGHDT, CDR2 YYEEEE. Written as DNA, the CDR3 is TGTGCCAGCAGCTTCAACGTCGACTACGAGCAGTACTTC. Its translation: CASSFNVDYEQYF.

The chain recombines TRBV6-2 or TRBV6-3 with TRBJ1-2; no clear D gene. Germline loops: CDR1 MNHEY, CDR2 SVGEGT. The CDR3 has 17 residues. Trimming stripped 0 bases from V and 2 bases from J, with 16 bases between. CDR3 DNA: TGTGCCAGCAGTTACTCATCCCTCAATTATTTCAACTATGGCTACACCTTC. Protein sequence: CASSYSSLNYFNYGYTF.

This clonotype showed up just a few times. The V and J genes are TRBV4-1 and TRBJ2-1; TRBD2 agrees at 7 bases. This CDR3 region has 14 residues. The junction had 6 bases not matched to a gene; V was cut back by 6 bases and J by 4 bases. Germline CDR1 is MGHRA and CDR2 is YSYEKL. The chain's CDR3 is CASRGGGPYNEQFF. The CDR3 DNA follows: TGCGCCAGCAGGGGCGGGGGTCCGTACAATGAGCAGTTCTTC.

This clonotype was detected only a few times. The chain recombines TRBV29-1 with TRBJ2-1; D is unclear. Germline assignment: CDR1 SQVTM and CDR2 ANQGSEA. Trimming pared 0 bases from V and 4 bases from J, leaving 28 bases between. CDR3 length: 20 amino acids. The chain's CDR3 is CSVEDPNRTGGKGYYNEQFF. The CDR3 DNA reads as TGCAGCGTTGAAGATCCCAATAGGACGGGTGGGAAGGGCTATTACAATGAGCAGTTCTTC.

This clonotype was picked up a small number of times. The chain uses TRBV12-3 or TRBV12-4 and TRBJ1-6; 9 nucleotides agree with TRBD1. The CDR3 has 17 amino acids. Trimming at V came to 6 bases and at J to 4 bases, leaving 10 bases not matched to a gene. The chain's CDR3 is CASRLGTGRAYNSPLHF. The CDR3 bases are TGTGCCAGCAGGCTCGGGACAGGGAGGGCATATAATTCACCCCTCCACTTT.

The chain is built from TRBV24-1 and TRBJ2-1; perhaps D is TRBD1 or TRBD2 (5 bases each). The CDR3 is made up of 16 amino acids. V dropped 2 bases and J dropped 0 bases, with 10 bases sitting between them. Germline CDR1 and CDR2: KGHDR and SFDVKD. The CDR3 region is CATSDSWGPSYNEQFF. In nucleotides, the CDR3 is TGTGCCACCAGTGATTCATGGGGACCCTCCTACAATGAGCAGTTCTTC.

The V and J genes are TRBV7-2 and TRBJ1-3; D might be TRBD1 (5 bases). CDR1 is SGHTA and CDR2 is FQGNSA in the germline V gene. Trimming removed 2 bases from V and 7 bases from J, with 15 bases in between. The CDR3 consists of 15 residues. The CDR3 here is CASSLFGRGANTIYF. Here the CDR3 DNA reads TGTGCCAGCAGCTTATTCGGTCGAGGGGCGAACACCATATATTTT.

The sample holds a few counts of this clonotype. V usage is TRBV29-1 and J usage is TRBJ2-3; no reliable D call. The ends were cut back, 3 bases at V and 0 bases at J, with 10 bases in the middle. The germline gives CDR1 SQVTM, CDR2 ANQGSEA. The CDR3 has 14 residues. The CDR3: CSVDRKFSTDTQYF. DNA for the CDR3: TGCAGCGTTGACAGGAAATTTAGCACAGATACGCAGTATTTT.

This sequence joins TRBV5-5 and TRBJ2-1; the match to TRBD1 covers 7 bases. J was trimmed by 7 bases and V by 1 base; bases with no gene match: 11. Germline CDR1 reads SGHKS; CDR2 reads YYEKEE (reference sequence). This CDR3 has 16 amino acids. For the CDR3, the DNA is TGTGCCAGCAGCTTGACTCGGGCAGGGGGTCGGAATGAGCAGTTCTTC. It encodes CASSLTRAGGRNEQFF.

This clonotype appeared a few times. The gene calls are TRBV29-1 and TRBJ1-4, with a weak D call TRBD1 (6 bases). This CDR3 is built from 11 residues. Germline loops: CDR1 SQVTM, CDR2 ANQGSEA. The germline V and J ends were trimmed by 3 bases and 12 bases, with 11 bases remaining between them. CDR3 DNA: TGCAGCGTTGACAGGGGAGAAGAACTGTTTTTT. Its protein product is CSVDRGEELFF.

Regarding this clonotype: An end of the junction does not agree with germline; a read error may underlie this. The gene calls are TRBV7-7 and TRBJ2-3, with a possible D match to TRBD1 (5 bases). This CDR3 spans 15 amino acids. CDR1 is SSHAT and CDR2 is FNYEAQ in the germline V gene (reference sequence). This CDR3 is CASSQFPGSTDTQYF. CDR3 DNA: TGTGCTAGCAGCCAGTTCCCAGGGAGCACAGATACGCAGTATTTT.

This clonotype was counted a few times. This chain connects TRBV20-1 to TRBJ2-5, with no clear D. The J call may be mistaken, given a closer DNA end match to TRBJ2-1. The CDR3 is made up of 13 amino acids. Germline V gene lookup returns CDR1 DFQATT and CDR2 SNEGSKA (reference sequence). The CDR3 sequence: CSARQLTYGEQFF. The CDR3 DNA reads TGCAGTGCTAGGCAACTAACTTACGGTGAGCAGTTCTTC.

J is TRBJ1-5 and V is TRBV12-3 or TRBV12-4; no reliable D call. The CDR3 length is 13 residues. V lost 5 bases and J lost 2, with 7 bases in between. The CDR3 DNA sequence: TGTGCCAGCAGTGATACGGGCAATCAGCCCCAGCATTTT. Translation gives CASSDTGNQPQHF.

This clonotype was seen only a few times. This chain links TRBV6-5 with TRBJ1-2; D is undetermined. V lost 2 bases and J lost 2, with 21 bases in between. The CDR3 is 18 residues long. Germline-derived CDR1 and CDR2 are MNHEY and SVGAGI. CDR3 residues: CASSYGGVGGHLNYGYTF. Here the CDR3 DNA reads TGTGCCAGCAGTTACGGTGGCGTCGGAGGCCATTTGAACTATGGCTACACCTTC.

Only one count was recorded for this clonotype. This chain links TRBV2 with TRBJ2-2, with 11 bases fitting TRBD2. Germline CDR1 and CDR2: SNHLY and FYNNEI. The CDR3 is made up of 14 amino acids. The junction had 5 bases not matched to a gene; V was cut back by 6 bases and J by 8 bases. CDR3 in DNA: TGTGCCAGCAGGCCACTAGCGGGAGTGGGGGAGCTGTTTTTT. It is translated as CASRPLAGVGELFF.

The V and J genes are TRBV15 and TRBJ2-4, with 7 bases aligning to TRBD1. V lost 5 bases to trimming and J lost 1 base; unmatched junction nucleotides: 8. The CDR3 covers 16 residues. The germline V gene encodes CDR1 LNHNV and CDR2 YYDKDF (reference sequence). CDR3 DNA: TGTGCCACCAGCGGTAACAGGGGAGACGCCAAAAACATTCAGTACTTC. Translation: CATSGNRGDAKNIQYF.

This clonotype has more than one count but fewer than ten. The chain recombines TRBV6-6 with TRBJ2-7, with D perhaps assigned TRBD1 or TRBD2 (6 bases each). Trimming took 0 bases from V and 3 from J, leaving 15 bases between them. Looked up from germline, CDR1 is MNHNY and CDR2 is SVGAGI (reference sequence). The CDR3 spans 16 residues. DNA of the CDR3: TGTGCCAGCAGTTACTCGAAGAGGGGGGCCGGCTACGAGCAGTACTTC. It yields the protein CASSYSKRGAGYEQYF.

This clonotype was seen once. This chain connects TRBV20-1 to TRBJ2-5, with unresolved D. The ends were cut back, 5 bases at V and 0 bases at J, with 16 bases in the middle. There are 15 residues in the CDR3. CDR1 and CDR2 from the germline V gene are DFQATT and SNEGSKA (reference sequence). This CDR3 is CSAHPRSLYQETQYF. The CDR3 nucleotides are TGCAGTGCTCACCCTCGGTCCTTGTACCAAGAGACCCAGTACTTC.

This chain links TRBV29-1 with TRBJ2-5; possible D gene TRBD2, 6 bases. V gave up 6 bases and J gave up 2 bases, with 16 bases separating them. The CDR3 is made up of 14 amino acids. The germline V gene encodes CDR1 SQVTM and CDR2 ANQGSEA. The CDR3: CSVVSGAPQETQYF. The CDR3 nucleotides read TGCAGCGTAGTATCGGGAGCCCCACAAGAGACCCAGTACTTC.

V usage is TRBV29-1 and J usage is TRBJ2-2; D gene uncertain. V was trimmed by 2 bases and J by 5 bases, leaving 9 bases between them. Germline-derived CDR1 and CDR2 are SQVTM and ANQGSEA. The CDR3 covers 13 residues. In DNA form, the CDR3 reads TGCAGCGTTGAAACTTCGGAGACCGGGGAGCTGTTTTTT. Translation: CSVETSETGELFF.

The genes are TRBV2 and TRBJ2-5, with a possible D match to TRBD2 (6 bases). Trimming stripped 6 bases from V and 5 bases from J, with 10 bases between. Germline assignment: CDR1 SNHLY and CDR2 FYNNEI. This CDR3 is 12 amino acids long. The CDR3 DNA follows: TGTGCCAGCAGGGGGACTCCGGAGACCCAGTACTTC. Its translation: CASRGTPETQYF.

This clonotype was detected a few times. V gene TRBV28 combines with J gene TRBJ2-5; 7 bases fit TRBD2. Looked up from germline, CDR1 is MDHEN and CDR2 is SYDVKM. The V gene end was trimmed by 5 bases and the J gene end by 2 bases; junction bases not matched to a gene: 11. The CDR3 is 16 residues long. CDR3 residues: CASSRRDYNSQETQYF. In DNA form, the CDR3 reads TGTGCCAGCAGTCGACGGGACTATAACTCACAAGAGACCCAGTACTTC.

This chain uses TRBV6-5 with TRBJ2-5, with 10 bases aligning to TRBD1. The J call may be incorrect, as the DNA end agrees better with TRBJ2-1. CDR3 length: 13 amino acids. Germline V gives CDR1 MNHEY, CDR2 SVGAGI. CDR3 in amino acids: CATGTGAYNEQFF. As DNA, the CDR3 is TGTGCCACCGGGACAGGGGCGTACAATGAGCAGTTCTTC.

In its sample, this clonotype was seen a few times. J is TRBJ1-4 and V is TRBV3-1; D is undetermined. Trimming pared 3 bases from V and 10 bases from J, leaving 15 bases between. The CDR3 has 14 amino acids. Germline values: CDR1 LGHDT, CDR2 YNNKEL (reference sequence). CDR3 protein: CASSQFGVEVKLFF. CDR3 bases: TGTGCCAGCAGCCAGTTTGGGGTGGAGGTAAAACTGTTTTTT.

The chain carries TRBV12-5 and TRBJ2-7; 10 positions match TRBD2. The CDR3 consists of 17 residues. V lost 5 bases, J lost 4 bases, and 14 bases stayed unmatched. From germline, CDR1 is LGHNT and CDR2 FRNRAP. The CDR3 sequence is CASGPMPKAGGPYEQYF. The CDR3 DNA sequence: TGTGCTAGTGGTCCCATGCCCAAAGCGGGAGGGCCTTACGAGCAGTACTTC.